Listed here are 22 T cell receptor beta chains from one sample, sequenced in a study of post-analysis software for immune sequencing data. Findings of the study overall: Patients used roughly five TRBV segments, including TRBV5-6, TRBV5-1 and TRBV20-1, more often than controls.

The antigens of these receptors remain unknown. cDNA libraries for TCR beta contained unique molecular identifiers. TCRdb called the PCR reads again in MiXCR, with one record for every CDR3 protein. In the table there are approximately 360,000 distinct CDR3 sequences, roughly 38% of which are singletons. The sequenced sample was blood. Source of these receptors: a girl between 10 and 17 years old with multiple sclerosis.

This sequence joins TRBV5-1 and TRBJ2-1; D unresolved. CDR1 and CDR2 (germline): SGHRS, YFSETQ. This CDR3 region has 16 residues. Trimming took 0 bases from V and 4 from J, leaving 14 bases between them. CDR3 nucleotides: TGCGCCAGCAGCTTGGAATCAGGTAGCCATTACAATGAGCAGTTCTTC. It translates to CASSLESGSHYNEQFF.

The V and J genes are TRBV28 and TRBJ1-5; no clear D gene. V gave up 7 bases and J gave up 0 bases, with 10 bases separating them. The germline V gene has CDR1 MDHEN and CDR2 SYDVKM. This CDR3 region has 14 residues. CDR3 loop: CASTPESSNQPQHF. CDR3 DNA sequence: TGTGCCAGCACCCCTGAATCTAGCAATCAGCCCCAGCATTTT. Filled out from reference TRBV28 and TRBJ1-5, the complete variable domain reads DVKVTQSSRYLVKRTGEKVFLECVQDMDHENMFWYRQDPGLGLRLIYFSYDVKMKEKGDIPEGYSVSREKKERFSLILESASTNQTSMYLCASTPESSNQPQHFGDGTRLSIL.

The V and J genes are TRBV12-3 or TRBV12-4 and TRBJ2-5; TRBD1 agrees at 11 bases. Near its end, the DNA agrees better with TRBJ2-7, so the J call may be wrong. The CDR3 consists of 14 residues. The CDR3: CASSFGQGAHEQYF. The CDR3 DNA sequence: TGTGCCAGCAGTTTCGGACAGGGGGCCCACGAGCAGTACTTC.

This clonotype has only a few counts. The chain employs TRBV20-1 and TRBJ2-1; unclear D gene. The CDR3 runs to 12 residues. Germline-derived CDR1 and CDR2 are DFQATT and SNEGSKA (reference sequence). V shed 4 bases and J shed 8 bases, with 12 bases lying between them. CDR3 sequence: CSAIVRRYEQFF. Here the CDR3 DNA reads TGCAGTGCTATCGTCCGCAGGTATGAGCAGTTCTTC.

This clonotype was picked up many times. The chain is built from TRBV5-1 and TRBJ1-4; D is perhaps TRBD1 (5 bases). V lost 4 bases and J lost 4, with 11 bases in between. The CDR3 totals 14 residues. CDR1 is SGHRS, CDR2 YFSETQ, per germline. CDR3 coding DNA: TGCGCCAGCAGCCCGGGGGTCGGTAATGAAAAACTGTTTTTT. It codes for CASSPGVGNEKLFF.

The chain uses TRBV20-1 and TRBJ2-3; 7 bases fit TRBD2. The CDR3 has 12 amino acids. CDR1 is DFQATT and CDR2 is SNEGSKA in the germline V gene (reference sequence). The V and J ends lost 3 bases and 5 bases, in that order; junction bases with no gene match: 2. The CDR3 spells CSARSSGDTQYF. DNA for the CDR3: TGCAGTGCTAGGTCTAGCGGAGATACGCAGTATTTT.

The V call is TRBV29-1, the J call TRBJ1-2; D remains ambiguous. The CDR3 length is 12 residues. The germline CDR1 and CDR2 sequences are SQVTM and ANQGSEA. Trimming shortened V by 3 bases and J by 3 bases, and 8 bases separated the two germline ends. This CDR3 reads CSVEREDYGYTF. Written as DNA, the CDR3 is TGCAGCGTTGAGCGGGAAGACTATGGCTACACCTTC.

The CDR3: CASSWDSRNGYTF. DNA for the CDR3: TGTGCCAGCAGCTGGGACAGCAGGAATGGCTACACCTTC. This chain links TRBV5-5 with TRBJ1-2; TRBD1 agrees at 7 bases. Germline V gene sequence: CDR1 SGHKS, CDR2 YYEKEE (reference sequence). The CDR3 has 13 residues. V trimming: 3 bases; J trimming: 6 bases; junction bases outside the gene matches: 5.

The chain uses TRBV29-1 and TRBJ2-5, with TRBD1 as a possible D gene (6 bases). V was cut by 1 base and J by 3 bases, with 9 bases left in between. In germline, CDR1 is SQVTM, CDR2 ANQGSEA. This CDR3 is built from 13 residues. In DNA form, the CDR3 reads TGCAGCGTTGAAGCGGACAGAGAAGAGACCCAGTACTTC. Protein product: CSVEADREETQYF.

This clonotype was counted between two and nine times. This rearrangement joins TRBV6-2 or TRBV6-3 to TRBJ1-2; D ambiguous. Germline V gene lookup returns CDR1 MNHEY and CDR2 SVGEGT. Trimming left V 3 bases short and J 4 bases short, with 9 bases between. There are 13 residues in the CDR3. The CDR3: CASSYTSSYGYTF. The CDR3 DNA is TGTGCCAGCAGTTATACTTCCAGCTATGGCTACACCTTC.

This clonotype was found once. The CDR3 DNA reads as TGTGCCAGCAGTTACTCGATTTGGGCAGGTGGAAATTACGAGCAGTACTTC. It codes for CASSYSIWAGGNYEQYF. The V and J genes are TRBV6-5 and TRBJ2-7; no clear D gene. V was clipped by 0 bases and J by 4 bases, with 19 bases between them. Germline CDR1 MNHEY, CDR2 SVGAGI. The CDR3 sequence is 17 residues long.

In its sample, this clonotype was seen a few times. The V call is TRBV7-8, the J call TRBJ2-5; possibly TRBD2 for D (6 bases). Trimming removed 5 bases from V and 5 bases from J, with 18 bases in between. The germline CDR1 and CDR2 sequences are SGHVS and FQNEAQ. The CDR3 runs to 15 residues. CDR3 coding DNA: TGTGCCAGCAGCCCCGGCCAACGGGGGAGGGAGACCCAGTACTTC. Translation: CASSPGQRGRETQYF. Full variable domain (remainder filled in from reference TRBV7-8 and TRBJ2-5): GAGVSQSPRYKVAKRGQDVALRCDPISGHVSLFWYQQALGQGPEFLTYFQNEAQLDKSGLPSDRFFAERPEGSVSTLKIQRTQQEDSAVYLCASSPGQRGRETQYFGPGTRLLVL.

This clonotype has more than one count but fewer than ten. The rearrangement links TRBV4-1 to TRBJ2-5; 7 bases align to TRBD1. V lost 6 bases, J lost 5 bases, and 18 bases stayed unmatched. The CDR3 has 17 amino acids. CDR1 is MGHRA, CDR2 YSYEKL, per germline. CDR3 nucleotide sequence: TGCGCCAGCAGAGAAATCTTTAAAGGGGGCAAAAGGGAGACCCAGTACTTC. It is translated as CASREIFKGGKRETQYF.

The CDR3 spells CASSLGVAGELFF. The CDR3 DNA follows: TGTGCCAGCAGCCTCGGGGTAGCAGGGGAGCTGTTTTTT. This chain joins TRBV28 and TRBJ2-2; weak D call: TRBD2 (5 bases). Trimming stripped 6 bases from V and 8 bases from J, with 13 bases between. The germline CDR1 and CDR2 sequences are MDHEN and SYDVKM. The CDR3 spans 13 residues.

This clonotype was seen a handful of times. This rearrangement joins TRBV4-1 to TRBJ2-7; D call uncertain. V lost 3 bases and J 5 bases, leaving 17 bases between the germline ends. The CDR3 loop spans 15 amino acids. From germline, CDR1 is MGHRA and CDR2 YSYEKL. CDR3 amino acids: CASSQVGWSSDEQYF. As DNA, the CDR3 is TGCGCCAGCAGCCAGGTTGGGTGGAGCTCGGACGAGCAGTACTTC.

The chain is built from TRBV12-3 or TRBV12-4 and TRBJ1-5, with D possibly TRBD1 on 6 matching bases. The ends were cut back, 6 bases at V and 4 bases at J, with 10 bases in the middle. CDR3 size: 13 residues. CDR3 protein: CASRRDNNQPQHF. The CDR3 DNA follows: TGTGCCAGCAGGAGGGACAATAATCAGCCCCAGCATTTT.

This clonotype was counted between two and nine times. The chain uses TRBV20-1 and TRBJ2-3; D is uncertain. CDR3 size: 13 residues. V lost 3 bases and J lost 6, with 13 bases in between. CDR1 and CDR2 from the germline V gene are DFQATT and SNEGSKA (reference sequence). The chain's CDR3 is CSARTDSPDTQYF. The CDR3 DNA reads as TGCAGTGCTAGGACTGATTCGCCGGATACGCAGTATTTT.

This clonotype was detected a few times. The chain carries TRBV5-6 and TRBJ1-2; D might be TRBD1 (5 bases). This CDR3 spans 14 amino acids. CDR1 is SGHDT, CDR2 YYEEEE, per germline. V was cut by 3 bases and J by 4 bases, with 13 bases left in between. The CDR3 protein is CASSCRSDTYGYTF. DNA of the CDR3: TGTGCCAGCAGCTGTAGGTCGGACACCTATGGCTACACCTTC. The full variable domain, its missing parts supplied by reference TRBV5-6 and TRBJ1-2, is DAGVTQSPTHLIKTRGQQVTLRCSPKSGHDTVSWYQQALGQGPQFIFQYYEEEERQRGNFPDRFSGHQFPNYSSELNVNALLLGDSALYLCASSCRSDTYGYTFGSGTRLTVV.

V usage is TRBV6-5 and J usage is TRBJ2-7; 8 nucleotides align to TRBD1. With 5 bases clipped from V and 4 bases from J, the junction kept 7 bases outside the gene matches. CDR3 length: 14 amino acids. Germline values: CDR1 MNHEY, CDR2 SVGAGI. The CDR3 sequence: CASSITGGWYEQYF. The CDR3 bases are TGTGCCAGCAGTATTACAGGGGGATGGTACGAGCAGTACTTC.

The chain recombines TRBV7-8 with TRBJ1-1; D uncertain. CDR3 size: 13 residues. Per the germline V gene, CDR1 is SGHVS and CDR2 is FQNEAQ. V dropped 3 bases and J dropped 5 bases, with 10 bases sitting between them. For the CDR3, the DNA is TGTGCCAGCAGCTTGGAAGCTGGGACTGAAGCTTTCTTT. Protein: CASSLEAGTEAFF.

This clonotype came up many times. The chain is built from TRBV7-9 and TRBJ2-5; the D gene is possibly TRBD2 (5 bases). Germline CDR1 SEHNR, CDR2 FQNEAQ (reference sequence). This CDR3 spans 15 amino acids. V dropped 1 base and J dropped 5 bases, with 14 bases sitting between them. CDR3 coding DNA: TGTGCCAGCAGCTTAGAGCGCAGCTCGGGGGAGACCCAGTACTTC. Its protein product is CASSLERSSGETQYF.

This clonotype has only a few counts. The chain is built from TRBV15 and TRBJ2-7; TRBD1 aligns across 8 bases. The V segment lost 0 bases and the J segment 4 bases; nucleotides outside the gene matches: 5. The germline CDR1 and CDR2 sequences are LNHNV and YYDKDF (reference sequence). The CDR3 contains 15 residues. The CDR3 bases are TGTGCCACCAGCAGAGAGCGACAGGGGAGGTACGAGCAGTACTTC. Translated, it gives CATSRERQGRYEQYF.